This T cell receptor (beta chain) was recovered during a study of OX40 agonist ivuxolimab in advanced cancers. Measured with immunoSEQ multiplex PCR; TCRdb has only the in-frame clones, and not every one. The data contain 20,000 to 25,000 clones, about nine tenths of them singletons. V trimming: 0 bases; J trimming: 6 bases; junction bases outside the gene matches: 7. The germline V gene has CDR1 SQVTM and CDR2 ANQGSEA. The CDR3 spans 15 residues. The gene calls are TRBV29-1 and TRBJ2-1, with 8 bases matching TRBD1. This receptor was identified in an adult with an advanced solid tumor such as melanoma, head and neck, liver or kidney cancer. The sample in question was CD4+ or CD8+ T cells sorted from blood, obtained in a trial of the OX40 agonist ivuxolimab. Here the CDR3 DNA reads TGCAGCGTTGAAGATCTCGACAGGGGCGGCAATGAGCAGTTCTTC. As protein: CSVEDLDRGGNEQFF.